These 25 T cell receptor beta chains share one sample of origin, sequenced in a study of shared clonotypes between healthy human individuals. TCRdb keeps only in-frame clones here, not all; method: immunoSEQ multiplex PCR. This sample yields roughly 2.2 million clones, of which approximately 93% are seen a single time; 0.39% belongs to the top ten. The sample taken for sequencing was naive CD4+ T cells from PBMCs. Subset in this sample: CD45RA+ positively selected. The receptors come from a man younger than 35 in good health. Some clones in this sample may be carry-over from other donors' samples.

V usage is TRBV7-2 and J usage is TRBJ2-7; TRBD2 matches at 7 bases. Trimming removed 3 bases from V and 3 bases from J; junction bases left unmatched: 5. The CDR3 runs 14 residues. Germline V gene data show CDR1 as SGHTA and CDR2 as FQGNSA. This CDR3 is CASSLASGYYEQYF. The CDR3 DNA reads as TGTGCCAGCAGCTTGGCTAGCGGCTACTACGAGCAGTACTTC.

The CDR3 spells CASSLEGLGTDTQYF. CDR3 DNA sequence: TGTGCCAGCAGCTTAGAAGGGCTGGGCACAGATACGCAGTATTTT. This chain connects TRBV7-6 to TRBJ2-3; no clear D. The CDR3 spans 15 residues. Trimming stripped 1 base from V and 1 base from J, with 9 bases between. Germline-derived CDR1 and CDR2 are SGHVS and FNYEAQ.

Notes on this clone: The DNA is left out, because the CDR3 cannot be placed on it with certainty; the CDR3 is given as TCRdb lists it. The chain uses TRBV29-1 and TRBJ2-5; the DNA was not compared with TRBD2, the D call given in the table. Looked up from germline, CDR1 is SQVTM and CDR2 is ANQGSEA. The CDR3 spans 17 amino acids, including both terminal residues. The CDR3 is CSVGGGSWETQYFGQYF.

This chain connects TRBV28 to TRBJ1-2, with D hard to call. The CDR3 runs to 11 residues. Germline V gene lookup returns CDR1 MDHEN and CDR2 SYDVKM. Trimming took off 2 bases at V and 9 bases at J, with 7 bases between the two ends. The CDR3 DNA follows: TGTGCCAGCAGTTTAAGTGGGAGCTACACCTTC. It specifies CASSLSGSYTF.

Points on this clone: Other DNA sequences in the same sample also yield this CDR3. The genes are TRBV13 and TRBJ2-7, with D hard to call. Trimming removed 5 bases from V and 2 bases from J, with 4 bases in between. The CDR3 extends over 11 amino acids. Germline CDR1 reads PRHDT; CDR2 reads FYEKMQ (reference sequence). The CDR3, as DNA: TGTGCCAGCAGCCCGCCCTACGAGCAGTACTTC. Translation: CASSPPYEQYF. The complete variable domain, with remaining parts taken from reference TRBV13 and TRBJ2-7, reads AAGVIQSPRHLIKEKRETATLKCYPIPRHDTVYWYQQGPGQDPQFLISFYEKMQSDKGSIPDRFSAQQFSDYHSELNMSSLELGDSALYFCASSPPYEQYFGPGTRLTVT.

The chain is built from TRBV11-2 and TRBJ2-5, with 9 bases that match TRBD1. This CDR3 has 17 residues. In germline, CDR1 is SGHAT, CDR2 FQNNGV. V shed 4 bases and J 0 bases; nucleotides not matched to a gene: 9. The CDR3 loop is CASSYSKDRGHQETQYF. As DNA, the CDR3 is TGTGCCAGCAGCTACTCAAAGGACAGGGGACACCAAGAGACCCAGTACTTC.

This chain uses TRBV2 with TRBJ1-5, with TRBD1 matching over 10 bases. Per the germline V gene, CDR1 is SNHLY and CDR2 is FYNNEI. The CDR3 contains 14 residues. Trimming at V came to 9 bases and at J to 2 bases, leaving 4 bases not matched to a gene. CDR3 bases: TGTGCCAGTCGACAGGGGGCAGGCAATCAGCCCCAGCATTTT. Translation gives CASRQGAGNQPQHF. Looking up the rest from reference TRBV2 and TRBJ1-5 gives the full variable domain: EPEVTQTPSHQVTQMGQEVILRCVPISNHLYFYWYRQILGQKVEFLVSFYNNEISEKSEIFDDQFSVERPDGSNFTLKIRSTKLEDSAMYFCASRQGAGNQPQHFGDGTRLSIL.

This clone appeared once. The chain links TRBV6-1 to TRBJ2-7, with D perhaps matching TRBD1 (5 bases). V lost 6 bases and J lost 3, with 12 bases in between. The length of the CDR3 is 13 residues. CDR1 is MNHNS and CDR2 is SASEGT in the germline V gene. The CDR3 bases are TGTGCCAGCAGGAAGGGGCTACACTACGAGCAGTACTTC. It codes for CASRKGLHYEQYF.

This chain connects TRBV6-5 to TRBJ1-2; maybe TRBD1 (5 bases). The CDR3 is 16 amino acids. V was trimmed by 0 bases and J by 4 bases, leaving 15 bases between them. Per germline, CDR1 MNHEY and CDR2 SVGAGI. As DNA, the CDR3 is TGTGCCAGCAGTTACTCGCATCCAGGGAGCGGCTATGGCTACACCTTC. This translates into CASSYSHPGSGYGYTF.

Concerning this clone itself: Other nucleotide sequences in the sample specify the same CDR3. V gene TRBV7-7 combines with J gene TRBJ2-2, with 7 bases identical to TRBD2. This CDR3 has 16 residues. Germline trimming cut 1 base from V and 3 bases from J; bases unmatched to any gene: 5. The germline CDR1 and CDR2 sequences are SSHAT and FNYEAQ (reference sequence). CDR3 DNA sequence: TGTGCCAGCAGCTTAGGTCGCGGGAGCGACACCGGGGAGCTGTTTTTT. This sequence encodes CASSLGRGSDTGELFF.

This rearrangement joins TRBV6-5 to TRBJ1-4; no reliable D call. Deletions cut 2 bases from V and 8 bases from J, with 18 bases between. The CDR3 consists of 16 residues. Germline CDR1 MNHEY, CDR2 SVGAGI. The CDR3 sequence: CASSYSRFARREKLFF. The CDR3 DNA is TGTGCCAGCAGTTACAGTAGGTTCGCCAGGCGGGAAAAACTGTTTTTT.

The chain has TRBV2 and TRBJ2-7, with D unclear. The germline V gene has CDR1 SNHLY and CDR2 FYNNEI. The CDR3 consists of 11 residues. V dropped 4 bases and J dropped 6 bases, with 7 bases sitting between them. DNA for the CDR3: TGTGCCAGCAGTGGCGAGTTCGAGCAGTACTTC. Its protein product is CASSGEFEQYF.

The gene calls are TRBV28 and TRBJ2-1; the D is unclear. This CDR3 is built from 13 residues. With 6 bases removed from V and 7 bases from J, the gap between germline ends came to 13 bases. Germline V CDR1 and CDR2: MDHEN, SYDVKM. The CDR3 DNA reads as TGTGCCAGCAGGAAAGACTTCCCGAATGAGCAGTTCTTC. Amino acids: CASRKDFPNEQFF.

The chain has TRBV4-1 and TRBJ2-2; TRBD1 aligns across 10 bases. The CDR3 consists of 16 residues. V shed 6 bases, J shed 4 bases, and the junction held 8 bases outside the gene matches. Germline CDR1 reads MGHRA; CDR2 reads YSYEKL. CDR3: CASRYPGQGPTGELFF. The CDR3, as DNA: TGCGCCAGCAGATATCCGGGACAGGGGCCCACCGGGGAGCTGTTTTTT.

The V gene is TRBV6-1, the J gene TRBJ2-2; TRBD2 is a possible D gene (6 bases). Trimming stripped 4 bases from V and 3 bases from J, with 18 bases between. In germline, CDR1 is MNHNS, CDR2 SASEGT. The CDR3 contains 17 residues. CDR3 sequence reads: CASSGNRRRGDTGELFF. DNA of the CDR3: TGTGCCAGCAGTGGAAACAGGAGGCGCGGGGACACCGGGGAGCTGTTTTTT.

This sequence joins TRBV28 and TRBJ1-2; a weak D match, TRBD1 (5 bases). Germline CDR1 reads MDHEN; CDR2 reads SYDVKM. The CDR3 has 14 amino acids. V was cut by 5 bases and J by 1 base, with 11 bases left in between. CDR3 sequence reads: CASSPPQGNYGYTF. CDR3 nucleotide sequence: TGTGCCAGCAGTCCACCTCAGGGTAACTATGGCTACACCTTC.

The chain has TRBV5-1 and TRBJ1-1; maybe TRBD1 (5 bases). The V end was cut by 4 bases, the J end by 3 bases, with 19 bases between. The germline V gene encodes CDR1 SGHRS and CDR2 YFSETQ. The CDR3 runs to 16 residues. CDR3 amino acids: CASSTGPLGADTEAFF. The CDR3 DNA reads as TGCGCCAGCAGCACTGGACCCCTCGGGGCGGACACTGAAGCTTTCTTT.

The genes are TRBV15 and TRBJ2-7; D unresolved. The CDR3 consists of 15 residues. V was trimmed by 1 base and J by 0 bases, leaving 10 bases between them. The germline V gene encodes CDR1 LNHNV and CDR2 YYDKDF (reference sequence). CDR3 protein: CATSRVGVHSYEQYF. In DNA form, the CDR3 reads TGTGCCACCAGCAGAGTTGGGGTCCACTCCTACGAGCAGTACTTC.

The V gene is TRBV28, the J gene TRBJ1-2; no firm D call. V was shortened by 11 bases and J by 4 bases, with 20 bases between the two germline ends. This CDR3 has 14 amino acids. The germline gives CDR1 MDHEN, CDR2 SYDVKM. CDR3 coding DNA: TGTGCCGCCAACCGTGGAGCCCGGGGCTATGGCTACACCTTC. This translates into CAANRGARGYGYTF.

V and J are TRBV19 and TRBJ2-1; 14 bases line up with TRBD2. V dropped 5 bases and J dropped 9; count of bases not matched to a gene: 12. The CDR3 has 17 residues. Germline CDR1 is LNHDA and CDR2 is SQIVND (reference sequence). CDR3 in DNA: TGTGCCAGTAGTCGCCGGGGGGGACTAGCGGGAGCAAGTGAGCAGTTCTTC. Protein: CASSRRGGLAGASEQFF.

In nucleotides, the CDR3 is TGTGCCAGCAGCGGAGTAAAATCCACTGAAGCTTTCTTT. Translation: CASSGVKSTEAFF. The chain carries TRBV9 and TRBJ1-1; unclear D gene. The length of the CDR3 is 13 residues. CDR1 is SGDLS, CDR2 YYNGEE, per germline. V dropped 3 bases and J dropped 4 bases, with 10 bases sitting between them.

This chain joins TRBV4-2 and TRBJ2-2; 7 bases align to TRBD2. CDR1 and CDR2 (germline): LGHNA, YNFKEQ. This CDR3 region has 15 residues. The J segment lost 1 base and the V segment lost 3 bases, leaving 2 bases of the junction unmatched. This CDR3 reads CASSHGTKNTGELFF. The CDR3 bases are TGTGCCAGCAGCCACGGGACTAAGAACACCGGGGAGCTGTTTTTT.

This chain uses TRBV7-2 with TRBJ1-3; TRBD1 matches 7 bases. V lost 0 bases to trimming and J lost 4 bases; unmatched junction nucleotides: 3. The CDR3 runs 15 residues. The germline V gene encodes CDR1 SGHTA and CDR2 FQGNSA. CDR3 sequence: CASSLAQGTGNTIYF. The CDR3 coding sequence is TGTGCCAGCAGCTTAGCACAGGGGACGGGAAACACCATATATTTT.

This chain connects TRBV5-6 to TRBJ2-7, with 7 nucleotides matching TRBD1. The germline gives CDR1 SGHDT, CDR2 YYEEEE. This CDR3 is 18 amino acids long. V lost 0 bases to trimming and J lost 0 bases; unmatched junction nucleotides: 12. CDR3 bases: TGTGCCAGCAGCTTGGAGAGACAGGGACGAATGCTCTCCTACGAGCAGTACTTC. It translates to CASSLERQGRMLSYEQYF.

The chain links TRBV27 to TRBJ2-4; D is possibly TRBD1 or TRBD2 (5 bases each). The length of the CDR3 is 15 residues. The V end lost 3 bases, the J end lost 5 bases, and 14 bases lay between the germline ends. Germline lookup yields CDR1 MNHEY and CDR2 SMNVEV (reference sequence). DNA for the CDR3: TGTGCCAGCAGTTTGATTGGGGACCGACAAAACATTCAGTACTTC. Its translation is CASSLIGDRQNIQYF.